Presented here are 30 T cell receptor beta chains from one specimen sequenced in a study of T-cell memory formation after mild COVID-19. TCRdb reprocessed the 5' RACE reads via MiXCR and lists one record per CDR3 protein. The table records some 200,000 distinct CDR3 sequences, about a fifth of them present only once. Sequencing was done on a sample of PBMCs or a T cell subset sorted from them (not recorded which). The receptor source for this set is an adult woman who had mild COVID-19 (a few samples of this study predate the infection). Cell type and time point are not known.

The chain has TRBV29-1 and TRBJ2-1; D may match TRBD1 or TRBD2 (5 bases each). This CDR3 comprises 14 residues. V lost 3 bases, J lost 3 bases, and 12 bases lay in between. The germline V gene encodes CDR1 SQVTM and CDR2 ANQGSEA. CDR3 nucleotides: TGCAGCGTTGACCGGGACGGGTACTACAATGAGCAGTTCTTC. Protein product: CSVDRDGYYNEQFF.

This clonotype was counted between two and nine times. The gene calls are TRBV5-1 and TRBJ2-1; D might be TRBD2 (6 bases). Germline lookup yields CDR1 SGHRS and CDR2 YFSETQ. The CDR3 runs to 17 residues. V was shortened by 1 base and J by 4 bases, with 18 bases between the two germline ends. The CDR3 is CASSLYPGSSAYNEQFF. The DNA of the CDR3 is TGCGCCAGCAGCTTGTATCCCGGGTCTAGCGCGTACAATGAGCAGTTCTTC.

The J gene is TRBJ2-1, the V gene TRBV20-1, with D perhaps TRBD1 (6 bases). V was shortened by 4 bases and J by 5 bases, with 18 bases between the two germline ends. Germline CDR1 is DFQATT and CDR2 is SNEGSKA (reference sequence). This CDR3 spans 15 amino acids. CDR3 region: CSATAYTDRNNEQFF. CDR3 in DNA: TGCAGTGCTACCGCGTACACTGACAGGAACAATGAGCAGTTCTTC.

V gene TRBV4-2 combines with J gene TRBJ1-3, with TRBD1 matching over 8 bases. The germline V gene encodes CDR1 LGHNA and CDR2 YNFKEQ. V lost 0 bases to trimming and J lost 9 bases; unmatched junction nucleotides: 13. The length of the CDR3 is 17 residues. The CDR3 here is CASSQEIGDRSGGTIYF. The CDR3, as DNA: TGTGCCAGCAGCCAAGAAATCGGGGACAGGTCTGGAGGCACCATATATTTT.

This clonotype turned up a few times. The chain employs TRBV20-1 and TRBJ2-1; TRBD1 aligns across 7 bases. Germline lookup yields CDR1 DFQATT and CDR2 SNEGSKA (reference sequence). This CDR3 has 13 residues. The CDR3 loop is CRDRVSSYNEQFF. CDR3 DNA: TGCAGAGACAGGGTTTCCTCCTACAATGAGCAGTTCTTC.

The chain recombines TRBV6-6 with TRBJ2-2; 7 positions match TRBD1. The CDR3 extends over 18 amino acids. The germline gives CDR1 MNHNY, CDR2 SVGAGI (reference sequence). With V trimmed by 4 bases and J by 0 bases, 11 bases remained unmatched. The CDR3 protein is CASSLSHPGQTNTGELFF. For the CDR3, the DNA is TGTGCCAGCAGTTTATCGCATCCGGGACAGACGAACACCGGGGAGCTGTTTTTT.

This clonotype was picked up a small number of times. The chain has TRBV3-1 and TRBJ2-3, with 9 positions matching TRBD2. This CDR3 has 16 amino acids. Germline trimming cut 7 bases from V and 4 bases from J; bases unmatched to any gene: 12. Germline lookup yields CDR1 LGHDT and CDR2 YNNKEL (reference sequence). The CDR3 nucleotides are TGTGCCAGCACCACAAGCCCTAGCGGGATGGCAGATACGCAGTATTTT. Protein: CASTTSPSGMADTQYF.

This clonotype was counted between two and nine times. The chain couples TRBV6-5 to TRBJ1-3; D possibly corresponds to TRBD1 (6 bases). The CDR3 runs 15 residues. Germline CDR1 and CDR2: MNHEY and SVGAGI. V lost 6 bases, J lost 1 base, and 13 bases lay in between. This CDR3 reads CASSTGSMSGNTIYF. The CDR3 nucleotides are TGTGCCAGCAGCACAGGGTCTATGTCTGGAAACACCATATATTTT.

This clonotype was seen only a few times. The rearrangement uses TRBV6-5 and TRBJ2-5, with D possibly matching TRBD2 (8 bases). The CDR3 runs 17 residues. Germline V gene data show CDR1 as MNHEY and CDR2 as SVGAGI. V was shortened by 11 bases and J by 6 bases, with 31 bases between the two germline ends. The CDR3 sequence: CAGTSGGGRGKLQTQYF. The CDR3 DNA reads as TGTGCCGGGACGAGCGGGGGCGGCAGGGGGAAACTACAGACCCAGTACTTC.

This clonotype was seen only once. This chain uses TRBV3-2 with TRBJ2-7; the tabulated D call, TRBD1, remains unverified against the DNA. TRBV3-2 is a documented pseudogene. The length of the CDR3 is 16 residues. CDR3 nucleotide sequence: TGTGCCAGCAGCCCCCCCGGGACGCCAACCATCCACGAGCAGTACTTC. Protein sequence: CASSPPGTPTIHEQYF.

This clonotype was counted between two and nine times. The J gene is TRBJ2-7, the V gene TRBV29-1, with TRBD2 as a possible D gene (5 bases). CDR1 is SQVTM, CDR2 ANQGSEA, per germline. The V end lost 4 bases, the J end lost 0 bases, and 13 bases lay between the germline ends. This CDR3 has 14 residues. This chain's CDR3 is CSVVPGYRSYEQYF. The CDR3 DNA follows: TGCAGCGTTGTTCCGGGATACCGCTCCTACGAGCAGTACTTC.

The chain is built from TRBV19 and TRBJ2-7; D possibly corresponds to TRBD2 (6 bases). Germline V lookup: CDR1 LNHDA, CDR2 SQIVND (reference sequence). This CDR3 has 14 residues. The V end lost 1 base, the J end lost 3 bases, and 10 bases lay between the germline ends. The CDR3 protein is CASSIAGASYEQYF. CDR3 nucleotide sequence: TGTGCCAGTAGTATAGCGGGAGCGAGCTACGAGCAGTACTTC.

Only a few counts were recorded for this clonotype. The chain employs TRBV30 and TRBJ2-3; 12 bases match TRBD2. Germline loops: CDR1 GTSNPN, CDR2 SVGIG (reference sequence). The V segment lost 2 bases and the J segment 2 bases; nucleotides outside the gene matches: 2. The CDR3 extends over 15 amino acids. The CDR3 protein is CAWSTSGRPTDTQYF. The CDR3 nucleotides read TGTGCCTGGAGTACTAGCGGGAGGCCCACAGATACGCAGTATTTT.

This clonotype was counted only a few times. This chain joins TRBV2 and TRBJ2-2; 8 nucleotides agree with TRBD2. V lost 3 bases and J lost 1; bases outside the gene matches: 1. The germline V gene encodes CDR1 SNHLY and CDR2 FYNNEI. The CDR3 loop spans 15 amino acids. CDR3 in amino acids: CASSDLAGNTGELFF. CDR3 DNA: TGTGCCAGCAGTGACCTAGCGGGGAACACCGGGGAGCTGTTTTTT.

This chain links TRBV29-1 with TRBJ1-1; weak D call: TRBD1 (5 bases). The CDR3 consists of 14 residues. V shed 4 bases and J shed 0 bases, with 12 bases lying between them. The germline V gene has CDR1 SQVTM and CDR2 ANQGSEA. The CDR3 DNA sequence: TGCAGCGTTGGTGGGGCCCGAATGAACACTGAAGCTTTCTTT. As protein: CSVGGARMNTEAFF.

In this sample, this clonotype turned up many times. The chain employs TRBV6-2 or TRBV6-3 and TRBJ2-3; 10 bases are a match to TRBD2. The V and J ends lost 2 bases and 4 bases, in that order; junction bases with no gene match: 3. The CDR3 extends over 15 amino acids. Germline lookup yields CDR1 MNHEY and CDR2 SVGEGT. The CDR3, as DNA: TGTGCCAGCAGTTACGGAGCGGGAGGGGCAGATACGCAGTATTTT. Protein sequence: CASSYGAGGADTQYF.

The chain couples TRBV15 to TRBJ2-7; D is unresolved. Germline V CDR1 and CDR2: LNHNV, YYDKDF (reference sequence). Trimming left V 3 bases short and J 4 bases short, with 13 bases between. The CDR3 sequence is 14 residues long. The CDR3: CATSSRVHGYEQYF. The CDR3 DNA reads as TGTGCCACCAGCAGCCGGGTTCATGGGTACGAGCAGTACTTC.

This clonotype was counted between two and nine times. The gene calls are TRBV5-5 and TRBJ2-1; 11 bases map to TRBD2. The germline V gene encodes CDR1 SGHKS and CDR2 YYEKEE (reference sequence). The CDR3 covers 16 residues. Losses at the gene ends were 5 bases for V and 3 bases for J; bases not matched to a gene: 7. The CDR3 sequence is CASRQRLAGLYNEQFF. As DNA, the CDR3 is TGTGCCAGCAGGCAAAGACTAGCGGGACTCTACAATGAGCAGTTCTTC.

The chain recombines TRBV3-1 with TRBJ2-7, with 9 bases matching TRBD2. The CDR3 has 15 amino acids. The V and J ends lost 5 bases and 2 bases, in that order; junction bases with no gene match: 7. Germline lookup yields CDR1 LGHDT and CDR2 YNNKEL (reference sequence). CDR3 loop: CASSDEASGAYEQYF. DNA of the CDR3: TGTGCCAGCAGCGATGAGGCTAGCGGGGCCTACGAGCAGTACTTC.

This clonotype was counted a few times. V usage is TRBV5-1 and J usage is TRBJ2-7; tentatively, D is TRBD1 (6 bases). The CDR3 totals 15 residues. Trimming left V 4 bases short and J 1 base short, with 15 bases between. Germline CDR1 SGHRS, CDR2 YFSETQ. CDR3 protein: CASSITGTQSYEQYF. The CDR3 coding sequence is TGCGCCAGCAGCATAACCGGGACACAATCCTACGAGCAGTACTTC.

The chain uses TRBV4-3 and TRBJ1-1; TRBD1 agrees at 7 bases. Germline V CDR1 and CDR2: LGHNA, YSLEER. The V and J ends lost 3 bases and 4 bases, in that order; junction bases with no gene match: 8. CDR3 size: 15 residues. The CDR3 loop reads CASSQRQGGVTEAFF. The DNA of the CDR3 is TGCGCCAGCAGCCAGAGGCAGGGGGGCGTCACTGAAGCTTTCTTT.

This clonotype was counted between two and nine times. Here the CDR3 reads CATSGPTDTQYF. The CDR3 nucleotides read TGTGCCACCAGTGGTCCCACAGATACGCAGTATTTT. The chain has TRBV15 and TRBJ2-3; D uncertain. Germline assignment: CDR1 LNHNV and CDR2 YYDKDF (reference sequence). This CDR3 is built from 12 residues. Between the trimmed V and J ends, which lost 6 bases and 2 bases, there was a span of 6 bases.

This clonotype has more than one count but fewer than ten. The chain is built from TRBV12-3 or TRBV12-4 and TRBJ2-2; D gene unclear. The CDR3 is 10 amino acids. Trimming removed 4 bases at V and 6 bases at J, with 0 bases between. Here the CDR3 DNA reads TGTGCCAGCAGTTCCGGGGAGCTGTTTTTT. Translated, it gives CASSSGELFF.

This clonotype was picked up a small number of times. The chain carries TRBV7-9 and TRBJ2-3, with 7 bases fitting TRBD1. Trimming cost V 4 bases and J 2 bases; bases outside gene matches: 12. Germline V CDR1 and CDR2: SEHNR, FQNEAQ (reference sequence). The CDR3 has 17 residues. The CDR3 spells CASSYPQGESLTDTQYF. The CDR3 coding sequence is TGTGCCAGCAGCTACCCGCAGGGGGAGTCGCTCACAGATACGCAGTATTTT.

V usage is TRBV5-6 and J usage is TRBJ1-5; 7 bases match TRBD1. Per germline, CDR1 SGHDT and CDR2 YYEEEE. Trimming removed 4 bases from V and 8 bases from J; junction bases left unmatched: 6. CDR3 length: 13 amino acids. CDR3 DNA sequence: TGTGCCAGCAGCCTGACAGGGAGGGAGCCCCAGCATTTT. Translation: CASSLTGREPQHF.

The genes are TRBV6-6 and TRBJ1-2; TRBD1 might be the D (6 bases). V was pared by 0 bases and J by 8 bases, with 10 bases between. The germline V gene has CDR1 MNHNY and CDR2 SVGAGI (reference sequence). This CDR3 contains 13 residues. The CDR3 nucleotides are TGTGCCAGCAGTTACTCCGCAGGGGACGGCTACACCTTC. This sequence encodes CASSYSAGDGYTF.

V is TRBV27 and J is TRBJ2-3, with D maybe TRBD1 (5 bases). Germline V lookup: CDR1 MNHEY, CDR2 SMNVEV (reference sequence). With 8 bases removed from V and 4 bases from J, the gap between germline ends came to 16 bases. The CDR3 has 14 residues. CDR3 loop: CASATTEGPDTQYF. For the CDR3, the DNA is TGTGCCAGCGCAACGACAGAAGGTCCAGATACGCAGTATTTT.

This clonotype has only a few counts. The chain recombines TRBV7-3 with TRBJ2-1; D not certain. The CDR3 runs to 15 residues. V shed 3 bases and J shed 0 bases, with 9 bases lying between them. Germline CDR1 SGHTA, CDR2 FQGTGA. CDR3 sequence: CASSLVPGSYNEQFF. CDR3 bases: TGTGCCAGCAGCTTGGTCCCTGGCTCCTACAATGAGCAGTTCTTC. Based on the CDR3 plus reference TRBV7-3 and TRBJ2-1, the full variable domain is GAGVSQTPSNKVTEKGKYVELRCDPISGHTALYWYRQSLGQGPEFLIYFQGTGAADDSGLPNDRFFAVRPEGSVSTLKIQRTERGDSAVYLCASSLVPGSYNEQFFGPGTRLTVL.

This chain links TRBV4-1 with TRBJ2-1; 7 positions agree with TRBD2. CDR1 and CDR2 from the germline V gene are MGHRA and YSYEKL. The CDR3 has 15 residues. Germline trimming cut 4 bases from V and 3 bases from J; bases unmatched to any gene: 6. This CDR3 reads CASSPLTGGYNEQFF. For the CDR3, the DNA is TGCGCCAGCAGCCCCTTGACGGGGGGCTACAATGAGCAGTTCTTC.

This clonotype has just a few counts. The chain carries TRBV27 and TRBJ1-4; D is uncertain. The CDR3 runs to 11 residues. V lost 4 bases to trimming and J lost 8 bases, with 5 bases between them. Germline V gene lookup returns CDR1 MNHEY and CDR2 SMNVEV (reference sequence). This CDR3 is CASSYGEKLFF. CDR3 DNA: TGTGCCAGCAGTTATGGCGAAAAACTGTTTTTT.